The rows below give T cell receptor beta chains drawn from one sample of a study of blood T cell repertoires in COVID-19. Sequenced by immunoSEQ multiplex PCR; TCRdb stores in-frame clones only, minus some. The repertoire holds about 120,000 clones, with 85% to 90% as singletons. Sequencing input: peripheral blood. Receptor source: a man aged 80 or over with active or convalescent COVID-19. CDR3s include the opening cysteine and the closing phenylalanine or tryptophan. D genes are given only for firm matches. Expanded clones are given a class, and other clones once, few, many or no size at all.

D gene | clone size | J gene | V gene | CDR3 DNA | CDR3 protein
TRBD2 | - | TRBJ2-5 | TRBV11-3 | TGTGCCAGCAGCTTAGGTGGGACTAGCGTTTATGAGACCCAGTACTTC | CASSLGGTSVYETQYF
TRBD1 | - | TRBJ1-5 | TRBV29-1 | TGCAGCGTACGGACAGGGGATCAGCCCCAGCATTTT | CSVRTGDQPQHF
TRBD2 | - | TRBJ2-1 | TRBV7-6 | TGTGCCAGCAGCCGCCGCCCGACTAGCAGAGAATACAATGAGCAGTTCTTC | CASSRRPTSREYNEQFF
- | - | TRBJ1-1 | TRBV6-6 | TGTGCCAGCGGGGCCTTTCAGAACACTGAAGCTTTCTTT | CASGAFQNTEAFF
TRBD1 | - | TRBJ1-4 | TRBV9 | TGTGCCAGCAGTCGACAGGGCCTGGCTAATGAAAAACTGTTTTTT | CASSRQGLANEKLFF
- | - | TRBJ1-1 | TRBV10-1 | TGCGCCAGCAAGGAGGGGCGGATGAACACTGAAGCTTTCTTT | CASKEGRMNTEAFF
- | few | TRBJ2-1 | TRBV19 | TGTGCCAGTAGTAGGACTCGCGACAATGAGCAGTTCTTC | CASSRTRDNEQFF
TRBD2 | - | TRBJ2-3 | TRBV12-5 | TGTGCTAGTGGTTTGGTACGTAGCGGGTTACAGACAGATACGCAGTATTTT | CASGLVRSGLQTDTQYF
TRBD2 | few | TRBJ2-1 | TRBV3-1/TRBV3-2 | TGTGCCAGCAGCCCTCCTAGCGGGGGAACCTACAATGAGCAGTTCTTC | CASSPPSGGTYNEQFF
TRBD2 | few | TRBJ2-7 | TRBV6-5 | TGTGCCAGCAGTTACCCCGGGAGGGAGGATTTCGACGAGCAGTACTTC | CASSYPGREDFDEQYF
- | - | TRBJ2-5 | TRBV30 | TGTGCCTGGAGCGAGGCGCTCGTCGGGTCGGCCCAGTACTTC | CAWSEALVGSAQYF
- | many | TRBJ2-7 | TRBV2 | TGTGCCAGCACGGGGCGGGGTGGGGCAAACTACGAGCAGTACTTC | CASTGRGGANYEQYF
TRBD2 | - | TRBJ2-5 | TRBV5-1 | TGCGCCAGCAGCTTGGCTGGGACTAGCGGGAGGGGCCAAGAGACCCAGTACTTC | CASSLAGTSGRGQETQYF
- | - | TRBJ1-2 | TRBV19 | TGTGCCAGTAGTATGCAGGGAATGGGCTATGGCTACACCTTC | CASSMQGMGYGYTF
TRBD1 | few | TRBJ2-7 | TRBV6-2/TRBV6-3 | TGTGCCAGCAGCAAACGGACAGGGGGCGACGAGCAGTACTTC | CASSKRTGGDEQYF
TRBD2 | - | TRBJ2-2 | TRBV11-1 | TGTGCCAGCAGCTTAGCCAGCGGGGGGGCCATCGGGGAGCTGTTTTTT | CASSLASGGAIGELFF
TRBD1 | once | TRBJ2-3 | TRBV7-9 | TGTGCCAGCAGCATGACAGGGTGGACGCAGTATTTT | CASSMTGWTQYF
TRBD1 | once | TRBJ1-3 | TRBV5-1 | TGCGCCAGCAGCTTGGGGACAGGGGCCCCCTCTGGAAACACCATATATTTT | CASSLGTGAPSGNTIYF